The 15 T cell receptor beta chains given below trace back to one sample, sequenced in a study of Tregs in tolerant kidney transplant recipients (dated by TCRdb to 2018 to 2020). Libraries came from the immunoSEQ multiplex PCR assay. Entries here come from immuneACCESS through TCRdb and include only in-frame sequences with V and J called. Some clones fail to appear in such tables; in the studies checked, an unresolved V gene covers under half of the shortfall, and the cause of the remainder is unknown. The sample records some 47,000 clones, around 90% of which are singletons. The ten biggest clones cover around 15% of the sample. The transplants used related donors along with nonmyeloablative bone marrow transplantation, and in the human trials mixed chimerism was transient. The specimen was CD8+ T cells from blood (PBMCs), collected 12 months after the transplant. The source of these receptors is a human patient who received a combined kidney and bone marrow transplant. Following transplantation, part of the T cell population may be supplied by the graft donor rather than the patient.

V is TRBV13 and J is TRBJ2-1, with 7 nucleotides matching TRBD1. This CDR3 has 16 amino acids. Germline V gene data show CDR1 as PRHDT and CDR2 as FYEKMQ (reference sequence). After removal of 2 bases from V and 2 bases from J, the junction contained 6 bases not matched to a gene. CDR3 in amino acids: CASSLRGLGTYNEQFF. CDR3 DNA sequence: TGTGCCAGCAGCTTAAGGGGGCTGGGTACCTACAATGAGCAGTTCTTC.

This clone showed up just once. This chain joins TRBV27 and TRBJ1-1; D is possibly TRBD1 (5 bases). This CDR3 spans 14 amino acids. Between the trimmed V and J ends, which lost 3 bases and 1 base, there was a span of 9 bases. CDR1 and CDR2 (germline): MNHEY, SMNVEV (reference sequence). The CDR3 loop reads CASSFVQGNTEAFF. CDR3 DNA sequence: TGTGCCAGCAGTTTTGTTCAGGGGAACACTGAAGCTTTCTTT.

The chain links TRBV28 to TRBJ1-2; tentatively, D is TRBD1 (5 bases). The V end lost 5 bases, the J end lost 3 bases, and 10 bases lay between the germline ends. CDR3 length: 13 residues. The germline CDR1 and CDR2 sequences are MDHEN and SYDVKM. The CDR3 sequence is CASSGSRDYGYTF. CDR3 DNA sequence: TGTGCCAGCAGTGGCTCCAGGGACTATGGCTACACCTTC.

This clone was recorded once. The chain links TRBV7-2 to TRBJ2-1; tentatively, D is TRBD2 (5 bases). This CDR3 has 13 amino acids. Per germline, CDR1 SGHTA and CDR2 FQGNSA. Trimming took 5 bases from V and 9 from J, leaving 14 bases between them. The CDR3 DNA is TGTGCCAGCAGCATCGGAGGTGCCGGTGAGCAGTTCTTC. It specifies CASSIGGAGEQFF.

The rearrangement links TRBV4-1 to TRBJ1-1; 7 bases fit TRBD1. The CDR3 totals 16 residues. The V gene's germline CDR1 is MGHRA and CDR2 YSYEKL. Unmatched junction bases numbered 12, after V lost 2 bases and J lost 6 bases. This CDR3 reads CASSQQGGGGRAEAFF. CDR3 nucleotide sequence: TGCGCCAGCAGCCAACAGGGGGGCGGGGGGAGAGCTGAAGCTTTCTTT.

This clone is deemed medium-sized. The rearrangement joins TRBV13 to TRBJ2-7; the D is unclear. The CDR3 has 13 residues. Germline CDR1 is PRHDT and CDR2 is FYEKMQ (reference sequence). V shed 4 bases and J shed 0 bases, with 7 bases lying between them. The CDR3 loop reads CASSSPGSYEQYF. DNA for the CDR3: TGTGCCAGCAGCTCACCCGGCTCCTACGAGCAGTACTTC. The whole variable domain, filled in from reference TRBV13 and TRBJ2-7, reads AAGVIQSPRHLIKEKRETATLKCYPIPRHDTVYWYQQGPGQDPQFLISFYEKMQSDKGSIPDRFSAQQFSDYHSELNMSSLELGDSALYFCASSSPGSYEQYFGPGTRLTVT.

The chain links TRBV28 to TRBJ2-7; D is undetermined. The CDR3 has 13 residues. Trimming removed 2 bases from V and 3 bases from J, with 8 bases in between. Germline lookup yields CDR1 MDHEN and CDR2 SYDVKM. The CDR3 bases are TGTGCCAGCAGTTTACTACCTTTCTACGAGCAGTACTTC. It codes for CASSLLPFYEQYF.

Only one count was recorded for this clone. This chain connects TRBV29-1 to TRBJ1-2, with D tentatively TRBD1 (5 bases). In germline, CDR1 is SQVTM, CDR2 ANQGSEA. The CDR3 has 12 residues. Trimming pared 7 bases from V and 4 bases from J, leaving 13 bases between. Here the CDR3 reads CSGGVTGYGYTF. The DNA of the CDR3 is TGCAGCGGTGGGGTCACAGGCTATGGCTACACCTTC.

The genes are TRBV4-1 and TRBJ2-5; perhaps TRBD1 as D (6 bases). The V and J ends lost 1 base and 4 bases respectively, with 10 bases between them. CDR3 length: 14 amino acids. Per the germline V gene, CDR1 is MGHRA and CDR2 is YSYEKL. This CDR3 is CASSQAGDVETQYF. CDR3 nucleotide sequence: TGCGCCAGCAGCCAAGCAGGGGACGTAGAGACCCAGTACTTC.

The chain combines TRBV6-5 with TRBJ2-7, with TRBD1 as a possible D gene (5 bases). The ends were cut back, 5 bases at V and 1 base at J, with 12 bases in the middle. Germline values: CDR1 MNHEY, CDR2 SVGAGI. The CDR3 sequence is 14 residues long. Here the CDR3 reads CASSAWGASYEQYF. CDR3 DNA sequence: TGTGCCAGCAGTGCCTGGGGCGCTTCCTACGAGCAGTACTTC.

This clone has just one count. The chain links TRBV7-9 to TRBJ2-1; 9 bases are shared with TRBD2. Looked up from germline, CDR1 is SEHNR and CDR2 is FQNEAQ (reference sequence). The CDR3 has 15 amino acids. The ends lost 5 bases at V and 5 bases at J; junction bases unmatched: 7. CDR3 DNA sequence: TGTGCCAGCAGCCTAAGACTAGCGGATAACAATGAGCAGTTCTTC. As protein: CASSLRLADNNEQFF.

V is TRBV4-2 and J is TRBJ2-6, with 10 bases matching TRBD1. There are 18 residues in the CDR3. V shed 4 bases, J shed 4 bases, and the junction held 10 bases outside the gene matches. Germline lookup yields CDR1 LGHNA and CDR2 YNFKEQ. In nucleotides, the CDR3 is TGTGCCAGCAGCCTAGGGGGGACAGGGGATTTCGGGGCCAACGTCCTGACTTTC. Translated: CASSLGGTGDFGANVLTF.

The V call is TRBV18, the J call TRBJ1-1; a possible D gene is TRBD1 (5 bases). Germline CDR1 and CDR2: KGHSH and LQKENI. CDR3 length: 14 residues. The V end lost 3 bases, the J end lost 3 bases, and 11 bases lay between the germline ends. The CDR3, as DNA: TGTGCCAGCTCACCTCAGGGATACCACACTGAAGCTTTCTTT. It specifies CASSPQGYHTEAFF.

The chain links TRBV19 to TRBJ1-5, with D perhaps matching TRBD1 (6 bases). CDR3 size: 15 residues. Deletions cut 3 bases from V and 3 bases from J, with 12 bases between. CDR1 is LNHDA, CDR2 SQIVND, per germline (reference sequence). CDR3 sequence (DNA): TGTGCCAGTAGTATCGGACAGCGCTCCAATCAGCCCCAGCATTTT. Translating gives CASSIGQRSNQPQHF.

This clone was observed a handful of times. The V gene is TRBV13, the J gene TRBJ1-3, with D perhaps TRBD1 (6 bases). The germline V gene encodes CDR1 PRHDT and CDR2 FYEKMQ (reference sequence). The CDR3 sequence is 14 residues long. Trimming took off 5 bases at V and 0 bases at J, with 8 bases between the two ends. DNA for the CDR3: TGTGCCAGCAGCCCCAGGGGCTCTGGAAACACCATATATTTT. Translating it yields CASSPRGSGNTIYF.